The subject of this entry is one T cell receptor (beta chain). Antigen specificity is unknown. This specimen belongs to a study of T cell responses to AZD1222 COVID-19 vaccine. The study's findings and limits: Across the whole spike, CD4 TCRs peaked at regions 160-218 and 743-854.

Only in-frame clones appear in the TCRdb table, and some are missing; sequencing was by immunoSEQ multiplex PCR. The sample has roughly 120,000 clones, around 93% seen once. The receptor comes from an adult who received the AZD1222 COVID-19 vaccine. The sequencing here drew on peripheral blood, taken 28 days after the second AZD1222 dose.

The CDR3 sequence: CASSTETGWDSPLHF. CDR3 nucleotides: TGCGCCAGCAGCACCGAGACAGGGTGGGATTCACCCCTCCACTTT. The genes are TRBV5-1 and TRBJ1-6; 7 bases align to TRBD1. The germline CDR1 and CDR2 sequences are SGHRS and YFSETQ. The V segment lost 4 bases and the J segment 8 bases; nucleotides outside the gene matches: 9. The CDR3 has 15 amino acids.